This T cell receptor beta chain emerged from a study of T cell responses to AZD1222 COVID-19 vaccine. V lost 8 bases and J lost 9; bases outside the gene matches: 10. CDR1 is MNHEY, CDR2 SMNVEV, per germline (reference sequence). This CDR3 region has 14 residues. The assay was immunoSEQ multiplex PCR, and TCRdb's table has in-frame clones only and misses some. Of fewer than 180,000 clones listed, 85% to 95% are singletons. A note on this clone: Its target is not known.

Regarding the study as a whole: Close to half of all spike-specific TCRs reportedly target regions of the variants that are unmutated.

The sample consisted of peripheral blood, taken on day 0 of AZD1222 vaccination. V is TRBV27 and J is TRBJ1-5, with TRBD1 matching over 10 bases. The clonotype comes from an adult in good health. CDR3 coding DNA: TGTGCCAGCGGTACGGGACAGGGGTCAGGGCCCCAGCATTTT. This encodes CASGTGQGSGPQHF.